The clone carrying this TCR beta chain was picked up a small number of times. Its antigen is not known. The sample's time point: newly diagnosed GD, antithyroid drugs for less than 3 months. From RNA extracted from PBMCs, the TCR library was made. Graves' disease diagnosis followed American Thyroid Association guidelines. Libraries of TCR beta came from iRepertoire HTBI primers plus Arm-PCR of CDR3 regions. TCRdb re-called the multiplex PCR reads with MiXCR, one entry per CDR3 protein. The table records roughly 420,000 distinct CDR3 sequences, roughly 15% of them present only once. Between the trimmed V and J ends, which lost 2 bases and 3 bases, there was a span of 17 bases. This CDR3 is 16 amino acids long. Germline CDR1 and CDR2: MDHEN and SYDVKM. This entry belongs to a study of regulatory T cells in long-lasting Graves disease. Whole-study results and caveats: Persistent disease preferred TRBV28, TRBJ1-2 and TRBJ2-5.

This sample also belongs to another study, concerning T cells in Graves' hyperthyroidism and ophthalmopathy.

This specimen was peripheral blood mononuclear cells (PBMCs), taken at new diagnosis, from a patient treated with antithyroid drugs. The rearrangement joins TRBV28 to TRBJ2-7, with a weak D call TRBD2 (6 bases). This receptor was taken from a woman aged 45 to 65 with Graves disease. CDR3 DNA: TGTGCCAGCAGTTTAGCGGGAACCACTCCGGTCTACGAGCAGTACTTC. Protein product: CASSLAGTTPVYEQYF.